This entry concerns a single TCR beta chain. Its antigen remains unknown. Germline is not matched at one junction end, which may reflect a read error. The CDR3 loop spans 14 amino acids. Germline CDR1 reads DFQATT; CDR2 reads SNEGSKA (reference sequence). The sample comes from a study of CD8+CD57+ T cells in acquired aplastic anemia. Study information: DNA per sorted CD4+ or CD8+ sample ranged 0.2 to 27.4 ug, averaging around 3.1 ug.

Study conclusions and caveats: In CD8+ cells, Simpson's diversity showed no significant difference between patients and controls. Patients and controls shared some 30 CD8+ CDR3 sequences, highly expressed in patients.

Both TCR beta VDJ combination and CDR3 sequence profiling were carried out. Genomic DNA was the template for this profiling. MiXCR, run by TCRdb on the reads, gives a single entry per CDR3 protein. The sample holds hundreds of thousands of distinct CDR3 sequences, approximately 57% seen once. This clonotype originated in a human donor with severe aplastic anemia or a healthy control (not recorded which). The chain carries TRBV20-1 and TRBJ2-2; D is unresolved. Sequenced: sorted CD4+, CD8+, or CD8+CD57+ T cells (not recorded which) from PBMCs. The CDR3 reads CSATLDTNTGELFF. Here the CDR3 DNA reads TGCAGTGCTACGCTCGACACGAATACCGGGGAGCTGTTTTTT.